Below are 28 T cell receptor beta chains sequenced from a single sample in a study of PD-L1 blockade in urothelial cancer. Clones were read by immunoSEQ multiplex PCR, and TCRdb kept only the in-frame ones, dropping some. The sample shows around 47,000 clones, roughly four fifths of them seen only once. Sample time point: peripheral blood 6 weeks after treatment start. The source material was PBMCs, sampled around atezolizumab (anti-PD-L1) treatment. The source of these receptors is a man between 60 and 75 years old with urothelial cancer.

The CDR3 reads CASSYQTTSALGEQFF. CDR3 nucleotides: TGCGCCAGCAGCTATCAAACGACTAGCGCATTGGGTGAGCAGTTCTTC. The chain recombines TRBV5-1 with TRBJ2-1, with TRBD2 matching over 8 bases. The length of the CDR3 is 16 residues. Germline values: CDR1 SGHRS, CDR2 YFSETQ. The J segment lost 9 bases and the V segment lost 3 bases, leaving 14 bases of the junction unmatched.

J is TRBJ2-1 and V is TRBV5-5, with D tentatively TRBD2 (5 bases). Between the trimmed V and J ends, which lost 4 bases and 8 bases, there was a span of 13 bases. The CDR3 is 13 residues long. Germline CDR1 SGHKS, CDR2 YYEKEE (reference sequence). The DNA for the CDR3 is TGTGCCAGCAGCCCTGGCACTAGGGATGAGCAGTTCTTC. Translating it yields CASSPGTRDEQFF.

V gene TRBV10-1 combines with J gene TRBJ1-5; D is unclear. Per germline, CDR1 WNHNN and CDR2 SYGVQD (reference sequence). There are 14 residues in the CDR3. V was shortened by 2 bases and J by 6 bases, with 11 bases between the two germline ends. The CDR3 region is CASSEDLYGQPQHF. DNA for the CDR3: TGCGCCAGCAGTGAGGATCTTTACGGTCAGCCCCAGCATTTT.

This sequence joins TRBV7-2 and TRBJ2-7; TRBD1 agrees at 8 bases. From germline, CDR1 is SGHTA and CDR2 FQGNSA. The ends lost 2 bases at V and 4 bases at J; junction bases unmatched: 7. This CDR3 region has 15 residues. The DNA of the CDR3 is TGTGCCAGCAGCTTATGGGGTCACAGGGGGTACGAGCAGTACTTC. The encoded protein is CASSLWGHRGYEQYF.

V and J are TRBV28 and TRBJ2-1, with 7 bases fitting TRBD2. After removal of 6 bases from V and 6 bases from J, the junction contained 20 bases not matched to a gene. Germline V gene sequence: CDR1 MDHEN, CDR2 SYDVKM. The CDR3 runs to 18 residues. The CDR3 region has the DNA TGTGCCAGCAGCCCTATTTCTTTGACTAGCACACAACCCAATGAGCAGTTCTTC. It is translated as CASSPISLTSTQPNEQFF.

This sequence joins TRBV6-6 and TRBJ2-3; 9 bases match TRBD1. Losses at the gene ends were 6 bases for V and 1 base for J; bases not matched to a gene: 2. Per the germline V gene, CDR1 is MNHNY and CDR2 is SVGAGI (reference sequence). The CDR3 totals 14 residues. The CDR3 DNA sequence: TGTGCCAGCAGGGGACAGGGCGGCACAGATACGCAGTATTTT. Translated: CASRGQGGTDTQYF.

The chain has TRBV19 and TRBJ1-2; TRBD1 matches at 9 bases. Germline CDR1 LNHDA, CDR2 SQIVND (reference sequence). The CDR3 consists of 13 residues. J gave up 14 bases and V 5 bases, and 12 bases lay outside the gene matches. The CDR3 sequence is CASSPTGTGHWTF. CDR3 coding DNA: TGTGCCAGTAGTCCCACCGGGACAGGGCACTGGACCTTC.

This chain links TRBV15 with TRBJ2-1, with a weak D call TRBD1 (6 bases). Germline V gives CDR1 LNHNV, CDR2 YYDKDF (reference sequence). The V and J ends lost 0 bases and 13 bases respectively, with 10 bases between them. The CDR3 runs to 12 residues. The chain's CDR3 is CATSRDSGAQFF. CDR3 bases: TGTGCCACCAGCAGAGACTCAGGGGCACAGTTCTTC.

The chain has TRBV6-5 and TRBJ1-1, with D unclear. The CDR3 spans 14 residues. The germline V gene has CDR1 MNHEY and CDR2 SVGAGI. Trimming removed 0 bases from V and 0 bases from J, with 5 bases in between. This CDR3 is CASSYSFMNTEAFF. The CDR3 DNA sequence: TGTGCCAGCAGTTACTCATTCATGAACACTGAAGCTTTCTTT.

V is TRBV14 and J is TRBJ1-4, with D unclear. V gave up 4 bases and J gave up 8 bases, with 17 bases separating them. The CDR3 covers 15 residues. Germline CDR1 is SGHDN and CDR2 is FVKESK. For the CDR3, the DNA is TGTGCCAGCAGCCGTTTTCAGTCCCTCGGGGAAAAACTGTTTTTT. This translates into CASSRFQSLGEKLFF.

The genes are TRBV6-1 and TRBJ1-6; maybe TRBD1 (5 bases). The ends were cut back, 5 bases at V and 7 bases at J, with 9 bases in the middle. Per germline, CDR1 MNHNS and CDR2 SASEGT. The CDR3 loop spans 13 amino acids. The CDR3 region is CASSPGLNSPLHF. CDR3 in DNA: TGTGCCAGCAGTCCAGGGCTAAATTCACCCCTCCACTTT.

The V gene is TRBV7-2, the J gene TRBJ1-1, with TRBD1 matching 8 bases. The germline gives CDR1 SGHTA, CDR2 FQGNSA. This CDR3 contains 14 residues. V was pared by 3 bases and J by 5 bases, with 5 bases of the junction left unmatched. The CDR3 DNA reads as TGTGCCAGCAGCTTGAGACAGGGGAAAACTGAAGCTTTCTTT. Its protein is CASSLRQGKTEAFF.

This chain links TRBV9 with TRBJ2-1, with a possible D match to TRBD2 (6 bases). The CDR3 runs to 13 residues. Germline CDR1 reads SGDLS; CDR2 reads YYNGEE. V lost 4 bases and J 4 bases, leaving 9 bases between the germline ends. The CDR3 DNA sequence: TGTGCCAGCAGCTGGGACTTGTACAATGAGCAGTTCTTC. The encoded protein is CASSWDLYNEQFF.

The chain carries TRBV19 and TRBJ2-3; weak D call: TRBD2 (6 bases). The germline V gene encodes CDR1 LNHDA and CDR2 SQIVND (reference sequence). The CDR3 runs to 15 residues. V was pared by 5 bases and J by 4 bases, with 16 bases between. CDR3 nucleotide sequence: TGTGCCAGTAGTTTGGGAGGAACAGGCGCAGATACGCAGTATTTT. This codes for CASSLGGTGADTQYF.

The chain has TRBV11-3 and TRBJ2-1; 9 bases line up with TRBD2. The CDR3 totals 15 residues. V lost 5 bases, J lost 5 bases, and 7 bases stayed unmatched. Per the germline V gene, CDR1 is SGHNT and CDR2 is YENEEA. Here the CDR3 DNA reads TGTGCCAGCAGCCGCCTAGCGGGGATTAACAATGAGCAGTTCTTC. This translates into CASSRLAGINNEQFF.

The chain couples TRBV7-2 to TRBJ2-5, with 10 bases lining up with TRBD2. Germline CDR1 SGHTA, CDR2 FQGNSA. V dropped 1 base and J dropped 1; count of bases not matched to a gene: 3. There are 16 residues in the CDR3. As DNA, the CDR3 is TGTGCCAGCAGCTTAGTGGCTAGCGGGGGCCAAGAGACCCAGTACTTC. As protein: CASSLVASGGQETQYF.

This clone was picked up one time. This chain connects TRBV19 to TRBJ2-7; 7 nucleotides align to TRBD1. CDR1 and CDR2 (germline): LNHDA, SQIVND (reference sequence). Trimming cost V 6 bases and J 6 bases; bases outside gene matches: 11. This CDR3 region has 14 residues. The CDR3 loop is CASRVGTVSGEQYF. The CDR3 DNA reads as TGTGCCAGTAGGGTCGGGACAGTATCCGGCGAGCAGTACTTC.

The rearrangement uses TRBV11-2 and TRBJ2-7, with TRBD2 as a possible D gene (5 bases). From germline, CDR1 is SGHAT and CDR2 FQNNGV. This CDR3 is 13 amino acids long. The germline V and J ends were trimmed by 6 bases and 7 bases, with 16 bases remaining between them. CDR3 sequence: CASSSNVGGEQYF. In DNA, the CDR3 is TGTGCCAGCAGTTCTAATGTCGGAGGTGAGCAGTACTTC.

The chain couples TRBV11-2 to TRBJ1-1; no clear D gene. The germline V gene encodes CDR1 SGHAT and CDR2 FQNNGV. The length of the CDR3 is 11 residues. Trimming took off 9 bases at V and 5 bases at J, with 10 bases between the two ends. The DNA of the CDR3 is TGTGCCAGTGAGGGTCCGACTGAAGCTTTCTTT. It translates to CASEGPTEAFF. Using reference TRBV11-2 and TRBJ1-1 for the parts outside the CDR3, the full variable domain is EAGVAQSPRYKIIEKRQSVAFWCNPISGHATLYWYQQILGQGPKLLIQFQNNGVVDDSQLPKDRFSAERLKGVDSTLKIQPAKLEDSAVYLCASEGPTEAFFGQGTRLTVV.

V is TRBV11-2 and J is TRBJ2-2, with 7 bases aligning to TRBD1. Per the germline V gene, CDR1 is SGHAT and CDR2 is FQNNGV. This CDR3 is built from 15 residues. The J segment lost 6 bases and the V segment lost 1 base, leaving 5 bases of the junction unmatched. The CDR3 loop is CASSLGTGRAGELFF. The CDR3 coding sequence is TGTGCCAGCAGCTTAGGGACAGGTCGGGCCGGGGAGCTGTTTTTT.

This clone was recorded a few times. J is TRBJ1-2 and V is TRBV28; unclear D gene. The CDR3 runs to 11 residues. Germline CDR1 MDHEN, CDR2 SYDVKM. Trimming removed 3 bases at V and 4 bases at J, with 3 bases between. DNA for the CDR3: TGTGCCAGCAGTTTCCGCTATGGCTACACCTTC. Protein product: CASSFRYGYTF.

The chain joins TRBV27 to TRBJ2-7; D is uncertain. The V and J ends lost 0 bases and 0 bases respectively, with 12 bases between them. The germline V gene encodes CDR1 MNHEY and CDR2 SMNVEV (reference sequence). The CDR3 covers 16 residues. In DNA form, the CDR3 reads TGTGCCAGCAGTTTATCGTTCCTCTGGAGCTCCTACGAGCAGTACTTC. Translation gives CASSLSFLWSSYEQYF.

J is TRBJ1-2 and V is TRBV7-2; weak D call: TRBD1 (6 bases). CDR1 is SGHTA and CDR2 is FQGNSA in the germline V gene. Between the trimmed V and J ends, which lost 5 bases and 2 bases, there was a span of 9 bases. The length of the CDR3 is 13 residues. In DNA form, the CDR3 reads TGTGCCAGCAGCCGACAGGCCAACTATGGCTACACCTTC. This sequence encodes CASSRQANYGYTF.

The chain is built from TRBV2 and TRBJ2-2, with 10 bases matching TRBD2. The CDR3 runs 18 residues. Germline lookup yields CDR1 SNHLY and CDR2 FYNNEI. V trimming: 5 bases; J trimming: 5 bases; junction bases outside the gene matches: 14. Written as DNA, the CDR3 is TGTGCCAGCAGTAAAACGAGCCTAGCGGGAGAGTTAACCGGGGAGCTGTTTTTT. Protein product: CASSKTSLAGELTGELFF.

The J gene is TRBJ2-5, the V gene TRBV15; 9 nucleotides match TRBD2. The CDR3 consists of 15 residues. Germline CDR1 is LNHNV and CDR2 is YYDKDF (reference sequence). V lost 3 bases, J lost 5 bases, and 7 bases stayed unmatched. Here the CDR3 DNA reads TGTGCCACCAGCAGTCTAGCGGGACTCTCGGAGACCCAGTACTTC. Encoded protein: CATSSLAGLSETQYF.

The chain is built from TRBV5-6 and TRBJ2-7; D uncertain. V was clipped by 2 bases and J by 8 bases, with 14 bases between them. The CDR3 runs to 13 residues. CDR1 SGHDT and CDR2 YYEEEE come from the germline V gene. The CDR3: CASSLGAKGKQYF. CDR3 DNA sequence: TGTGCCAGCAGCTTAGGAGCCAAAGGCAAGCAGTACTTC.

The chain is built from TRBV10-2 and TRBJ2-1, with TRBD1 identical over 7 bases. With 10 bases clipped from V and 0 bases from J, the junction kept 12 bases outside the gene matches. The CDR3 extends over 16 amino acids. From germline, CDR1 is WSHSY and CDR2 SAAADI. In nucleotides, the CDR3 is TGCGCCACCACTGCGTCCGGGACAGCCTCCTACAATGAGCAGTTCTTC. This codes for CATTASGTASYNEQFF.

V usage is TRBV28 and J usage is TRBJ2-2, with D possibly TRBD1 on 6 matching bases. The V end was cut by 2 bases, the J end by 1 base, with 11 bases between. The CDR3 length is 16 residues. Germline V gene lookup returns CDR1 MDHEN and CDR2 SYDVKM. The CDR3 DNA sequence: TGTGCCAGCAGTTTAACGACAGGACAGAACACCGGGGAGCTGTTTTTT. Residues: CASSLTTGQNTGELFF.